Below are 16 T cell receptor beta chains sequenced from a single sample in a study of post-analysis software for immune sequencing data. Prepared TCR beta cDNA libraries contained unique molecular identifiers. TCRdb analysed the PCR reads with MiXCR anew, one entry per CDR3 protein. The sample has some 800,000 distinct CDR3 sequences; under 60% are singletons. The study's findings and limits: Among five TRBV segments more frequent in patients than controls were TRBV5-6, TRBV5-1 and TRBV20-1.

No antigens are known for them. The sequenced sample consisted of blood. All receptors come from a girl aged 5 to 17 with multiple sclerosis.

This rearrangement joins TRBV20-1 to TRBJ2-7; D is ambiguous. The CDR3 runs to 14 residues. V lost 1 base and J 2 bases, leaving 12 bases between the germline ends. Looked up from germline, CDR1 is DFQATT and CDR2 is SNEGSKA (reference sequence). The CDR3 is CSARVPVGTYEQYF. The DNA for the CDR3 is TGCAGTGCTAGAGTCCCGGTAGGGACCTACGAGCAGTACTTC.

The table lists this clonotype with many counts. J is TRBJ2-7 and V is TRBV20-1; D gene uncertain. The V end was cut by 0 bases, the J end by 3 bases, with 6 bases between. Germline V gene sequence: CDR1 DFQATT, CDR2 SNEGSKA (reference sequence). The CDR3 covers 12 residues. The CDR3 DNA reads TGCAGTGCTAGAGACCCTATCTACGAGCAGTACTTC. It codes for CSARDPIYEQYF.

This chain connects TRBV12-3 or TRBV12-4 to TRBJ1-1; D gene uncertain. The CDR3 sequence is 17 residues long. Trimming removed 4 bases from V and 0 bases from J, with 18 bases in between. The CDR3 reads CASSSGIDKWLNTEAFF. CDR3 coding DNA: TGTGCCAGCAGTTCCGGGATAGACAAGTGGTTGAACACTGAAGCTTTCTTT.

The gene calls are TRBV27 and TRBJ2-1; the match to TRBD2 covers 9 bases. The junction had 6 bases not matched to a gene; V was cut back by 6 bases and J by 6 bases. The CDR3 runs 14 residues. The germline gives CDR1 MNHEY, CDR2 SMNVEV (reference sequence). CDR3 nucleotide sequence: TGTGCCAGCAGGCCTAGCGGGATGTGCAATGAGCAGTTCTTC. Translating it yields CASRPSGMCNEQFF.

The V and J genes are TRBV7-9 and TRBJ2-1; 10 nucleotides agree with TRBD2. The length of the CDR3 is 15 residues. Germline loops: CDR1 SEHNR, CDR2 FQNEAQ (reference sequence). V was clipped by 0 bases and J by 5 bases; unmatched bases: 1. The CDR3 DNA reads as TGTGCCAGCAGCTTAGCACTAGCGGGGAACAATGAGCAGTTCTTC. This encodes CASSLALAGNNEQFF.

This clonotype was seen more than once but under ten times. The chain links TRBV7-3 to TRBJ2-1; D gene unclear. Germline V gene sequence: CDR1 SGHTA, CDR2 FQGTGA. V was shortened by 0 bases and J by 9 bases, with 9 bases between the two germline ends. The CDR3 runs to 13 residues. The DNA of the CDR3 is TGTGCCAGCAGCTTAACGTCTTGGGGTGAGCAGTTCTTC. Residues: CASSLTSWGEQFF.

The chain is built from TRBV29-1 and TRBJ1-3; D is unclear. V was pared by 4 bases and J by 0 bases, with 7 bases between. The CDR3 has 13 residues. CDR1 is SQVTM, CDR2 ANQGSEA, per germline. CDR3 protein: CSVADDSGNTIYF. Written as DNA, the CDR3 is TGCAGCGTTGCCGACGACTCTGGAAACACCATATATTTT.

The chain has TRBV18 and TRBJ2-1; 9 nucleotides align to TRBD2. The trim removed 2 bases at V and 3 bases at J, leaving 8 bases unmatched. CDR1 and CDR2 from the germline V gene are KGHSH and LQKENI. The CDR3 consists of 17 residues. DNA for the CDR3: TGTGCCAGCTCACCAATGGCAGCGGGAGGTCTCTACAATGAGCAGTTCTTC. It encodes CASSPMAAGGLYNEQFF.

This clonotype was recorded a few times. The chain employs TRBV7-2 and TRBJ2-7; a weak D match, TRBD2 (6 bases). The germline V and J ends were trimmed by 1 base and 2 bases, with 12 bases remaining between them. The CDR3 spans 15 residues. Germline CDR1 SGHTA, CDR2 FQGNSA. DNA of the CDR3: TGTGCCAGCAGCTTAGTTGGCGGGGTTGCCTACGAGCAGTACTTC. Translating it yields CASSLVGGVAYEQYF.

As DNA, the CDR3 is TGTGCCAGCAGCTGCGCAGGAGGGGGAAACGAGCAGTACTTC. This sequence encodes CASSCAGGGNEQYF. J is TRBJ2-7 and V is TRBV5-5, with D perhaps TRBD1 or TRBD2 (6 bases each). The CDR3 sequence is 14 residues long. V lost 3 bases to trimming and J lost 5 bases, with 15 bases between them. CDR1 is SGHKS, CDR2 YYEKEE, per germline (reference sequence).

The chain employs TRBV7-8 and TRBJ2-7, with TRBD2 identical over 7 bases. J gave up 4 bases and V 1 base, and 10 bases lay outside the gene matches. Germline CDR1 reads SGHVS; CDR2 reads FQNEAQ. The length of the CDR3 is 16 residues. As DNA, the CDR3 is TGTGCCAGCAGCTTAGAAGAGGGACTATTCCCTTACGAGCAGTACTTC. This sequence encodes CASSLEEGLFPYEQYF.

CDR3 in amino acids: CSARTSGLYNEQFF. Here the CDR3 DNA reads TGCAGTGCTAGGACTAGCGGCCTATACAATGAGCAGTTCTTC. The chain uses TRBV20-1 and TRBJ2-1; 9 positions agree with TRBD2. CDR1 and CDR2 (germline): DFQATT, SNEGSKA (reference sequence). This CDR3 is 14 amino acids long. V trimming: 3 bases; J trimming: 4 bases; junction bases outside the gene matches: 4.

The chain couples TRBV12-3 or TRBV12-4 to TRBJ2-7; 8 nucleotides match TRBD1. The CDR3 loop spans 14 amino acids. J gave up 3 bases and V 4 bases, and 5 bases lay outside the gene matches. The CDR3, as DNA: TGTGCCAGCAGTTGGGACAGGCTTAACTACGAGCAGTACTTC. This codes for CASSWDRLNYEQYF.

As concerns this clonotype: One end of the junction does not line up with germline, which may come from a read error. In nucleotides, the CDR3 is TGTGCCAGCAGTTGGGACAAGCTCTCCTACGAACAGTACTTC. This codes for CASSWDKLSYEQYF. The chain employs TRBV6-2 or TRBV6-3 and TRBJ2-7; weak D call: TRBD1 (6 bases). The CDR3 extends over 14 amino acids. Per the germline V gene, CDR1 is MNHEY and CDR2 is SVGEGT.

The J gene is TRBJ2-5, the V gene TRBV11-2, with D hard to call. The germline CDR1 and CDR2 sequences are SGHAT and FQNNGV. The V end lost 1 base, the J end lost 7 bases, and 7 bases lay between the germline ends. CDR3 size: 12 residues. The CDR3 DNA reads as TGTGCCAGCAGCTTAGCTTTCGGGACCCAGTACTTC. Residues: CASSLAFGTQYF.

The V gene is TRBV10-3, the J gene TRBJ2-3; 15 bases agree with TRBD2. Trimming cost V 6 bases and J 2 bases; bases outside gene matches: 3. The CDR3 length is 16 residues. Germline CDR1 is ENHRY and CDR2 is SYGVKD. CDR3 nucleotide sequence: TGTGCCATCAGAGGGACTAGCGGGAGGAACACAGATACGCAGTATTTT. It specifies CAIRGTSGRNTDTQYF.